Following are 28 T cell receptor beta chains from one sample sequenced in a study of PD-L1 blockade in urothelial cancer. Time point: peripheral blood 6 weeks after treatment start. The data were produced by immunoSEQ multiplex PCR, yet TCRdb's version contains in-frame clones alone and is incomplete. The sample includes 45,000 to 55,000 clones, about 85% of them seen just once. Here the sequenced sample was PBMCs, taken around atezolizumab (anti-PD-L1) treatment. All receptors derive from a man aged 45-65 years with urothelial cancer.

The rearrangement joins TRBV28 to TRBJ1-5; 11 bases fit TRBD1. The CDR3 loop spans 16 amino acids. The germline CDR1 and CDR2 sequences are MDHEN and SYDVKM. The V gene end was trimmed by 6 bases and the J gene end by 3 bases; junction bases not matched to a gene: 7. For the CDR3, the DNA is TGTGCCAGCAGCCCCCGGACAGGGGGCGCCAATCAGCCCCAGCATTTT. This codes for CASSPRTGGANQPQHF.

The chain employs TRBV6-1 and TRBJ1-1; TRBD1 is a possible D gene (6 bases). CDR3 length: 16 amino acids. Germline V lookup: CDR1 MNHNS, CDR2 SASEGT. V shed 4 bases and J shed 0 bases, with 15 bases lying between them. In DNA, the CDR3 is TGTGCCAGCAGTGCGAGGTGGGGACAATTGAACACTGAAGCTTTCTTT. Protein product: CASSARWGQLNTEAFF.

This clone appeared a single time. In nucleotides, the CDR3 is TGTGCCAGCAGCAGATGGGCTAGCGGGGGGGTCAACACCGGGGAGCTGTTTTTT. It yields the protein CASSRWASGGVNTGELFF. V is TRBV7-3 and J is TRBJ2-2; 12 bases map to TRBD2. The CDR3 loop spans 18 amino acids. The V and J ends lost 5 bases and 2 bases, in that order; junction bases with no gene match: 9. Germline CDR1 is SGHTA and CDR2 is FQGTGA.

This chain links TRBV29-1 with TRBJ1-2; D uncertain. This CDR3 is 16 amino acids long. Trimming took off 1 base at V and 4 bases at J, with 19 bases between the two ends. CDR1 is SQVTM and CDR2 is ANQGSEA in the germline V gene. The chain's CDR3 is CSVEGFGQALPYGYTF. CDR3 DNA: TGCAGCGTTGAAGGTTTTGGCCAGGCGCTTCCCTATGGCTACACCTTC.

The V gene is TRBV5-1, the J gene TRBJ1-4; D gene uncertain. Between the trimmed V and J ends, which lost 1 base and 0 bases, there was a span of 13 bases. Germline assignment: CDR1 SGHRS and CDR2 YFSETQ. The length of the CDR3 is 17 residues. In DNA form, the CDR3 reads TGCGCCAGCAGCTTGTCGCAACTTAGTGCAACTAATGAAAAACTGTTTTTT. This translates into CASSLSQLSATNEKLFF.

This clone is a singleton in its sample. This chain joins TRBV6-5 and TRBJ1-1; tentative D call: TRBD1 (5 bases). The germline gives CDR1 MNHEY, CDR2 SVGAGI. This CDR3 spans 14 amino acids. V lost 5 bases and J lost 6, with 16 bases in between. In nucleotides, the CDR3 is TGTGCCAGCAGTCGCTCCAATCAGGGTTCTGAAGCTTTCTTT. It specifies CASSRSNQGSEAFF.

The chain employs TRBV27 and TRBJ2-3; the match to TRBD1 covers 9 bases. V gave up 6 bases and J gave up 1 base; unmatched junction bases: 5. CDR1 and CDR2 from the germline V gene are MNHEY and SMNVEV (reference sequence). The CDR3 consists of 15 residues. The CDR3 reads CASSLRDRGTDTQYF. In DNA form, the CDR3 reads TGTGCCAGCAGCCTCCGGGACAGGGGCACAGATACGCAGTATTTT.

V usage is TRBV10-2 and J usage is TRBJ1-5, with TRBD1 matching over 7 bases. The germline V gene encodes CDR1 WSHSY and CDR2 SAAADI. V gave up 4 bases and J gave up 3 bases; unmatched junction bases: 6. The CDR3 has 15 residues. The CDR3 sequence: CASSVSGGINQPQHF. In DNA, the CDR3 is TGCGCCAGCAGTGTTTCAGGGGGAATCAATCAGCCCCAGCATTTT.

V usage is TRBV7-7 and J usage is TRBJ2-5; TRBD1 matches 7 bases. The germline V gene encodes CDR1 SSHAT and CDR2 FNYEAQ (reference sequence). After removal of 2 bases from V and 2 bases from J, the junction contained 5 bases not matched to a gene. This CDR3 contains 15 residues. CDR3 sequence: CASSLLRDRQETQYF. As DNA, the CDR3 is TGTGCCAGCAGCTTATTGAGGGACAGACAAGAGACCCAGTACTTC.

The rearrangement uses TRBV5-1 and TRBJ2-1; 9 nucleotides align to TRBD1. The CDR3 runs 15 residues. Germline assignment: CDR1 SGHRS and CDR2 YFSETQ. Trimming at V came to 4 bases and at J to 3 bases, leaving 5 bases not matched to a gene. The CDR3 protein is CASSEQGALYNEQFF. As DNA, the CDR3 is TGCGCCAGCAGCGAACAGGGGGCCCTCTACAATGAGCAGTTCTTC.

The CDR3 DNA reads as TGCGCCAGCAGCTCTGGACAGTCGACCAACACTGAAGCTTTCTTT. Amino acid sequence: CASSSGQSTNTEAFF. The V gene is TRBV5-1, the J gene TRBJ1-1; possibly TRBD1 for D (6 bases). Germline CDR1 reads SGHRS; CDR2 reads YFSETQ. The CDR3 loop spans 15 amino acids. The ends were cut back, 3 bases at V and 2 bases at J, with 14 bases in the middle.

The V gene is TRBV4-3, the J gene TRBJ2-4; TRBD2 agrees at 12 bases. Germline V lookup: CDR1 LGHNA, CDR2 YSLEER. The length of the CDR3 is 18 residues. V lost 4 bases to trimming and J lost 8 bases; unmatched junction nucleotides: 15. In DNA, the CDR3 is TGCGCCAGCAGCCCAGGGAGGCTAGCGGGAGGGCCCTGGGACATTCAGTACTTC. This codes for CASSPGRLAGGPWDIQYF.

This clone was detected a few times. The gene calls are TRBV14 and TRBJ1-2; D not certain. The V end lost 4 bases, the J end lost 6 bases, and 18 bases lay between the germline ends. Germline V gene data show CDR1 as SGHDN and CDR2 as FVKESK. The CDR3 runs to 15 residues. The CDR3 reads CASSPPGRESNGYTF. In DNA, the CDR3 is TGTGCCAGCAGCCCCCCCGGGAGGGAGTCAAATGGCTACACCTTC. The full variable domain, completed using reference TRBV14 and TRBJ1-2, is EAGVTQFPSHSVIEKGQTVTLRCDPISGHDNLYWYRRVMGKEIKFLLHFVKESKQDESGMPNNRFLAERTGGTYSTLKVQPAELEDSGVYFCASSPPGRESNGYTFGSGTRLTVV.

This clone was seen only a few times. The chain recombines TRBV7-8 with TRBJ2-1; TRBD2 matches 10 bases. J was trimmed by 2 bases and V by 6 bases; bases with no gene match: 10. This CDR3 comprises 17 residues. In germline, CDR1 is SGHVS, CDR2 FQNEAQ. CDR3 nucleotide sequence: TGTGCCAGCAGTCCTAACACCCTAGCGGGGGCCTACAATGAGCAGTTCTTC. Encoded protein: CASSPNTLAGAYNEQFF. The full variable domain, completed using reference TRBV7-8 and TRBJ2-1, is GAGVSQSPRYKVAKRGQDVALRCDPISGHVSLFWYQQALGQGPEFLTYFQNEAQLDKSGLPSDRFFAERPEGSVSTLKIQRTQQEDSAVYLCASSPNTLAGAYNEQFFGPGTRLTVL.

This clone was detected once. The J gene is TRBJ1-4, the V gene TRBV18; 8 bases fit TRBD1. This CDR3 is 15 amino acids long. V gave up 5 bases and J gave up 7 bases; unmatched junction bases: 9. Germline V gives CDR1 KGHSH, CDR2 LQKENI. In DNA form, the CDR3 reads TGTGCCAGCTCAGCATCCTGGACAGGGAGTGAAAAACTGTTTTTT. It codes for CASSASWTGSEKLFF.

Remarks on this clone: Additional DNA sequences in this sample encode the identical CDR3. The J gene is TRBJ1-1, the V gene TRBV19; TRBD1 might be the D (6 bases). The CDR3 has 13 amino acids. The ends were cut back, 6 bases at V and 1 base at J, with 9 bases in the middle. CDR1 is LNHDA and CDR2 is SQIVND in the germline V gene (reference sequence). CDR3 residues: CASRVQGNTEAFF. For the CDR3, the DNA is TGTGCCAGTAGGGTACAGGGGAACACTGAAGCTTTCTTT.

This clone was detected only once. The chain is built from TRBV7-2 and TRBJ2-4; a weak D match, TRBD1 (6 bases). The CDR3 has 16 amino acids. Trimming removed 4 bases from V and 0 bases from J, with 13 bases in between. Germline CDR1 and CDR2: SGHTA and FQGNSA. CDR3 nucleotide sequence: TGTGCCAGCAGCTCGGACAGTCCCCTAGCCAAAAACATTCAGTACTTC. This sequence encodes CASSSDSPLAKNIQYF.

J is TRBJ2-6 and V is TRBV18; TRBD2 might be the D (5 bases). From germline, CDR1 is KGHSH and CDR2 LQKENI. The CDR3 runs to 16 residues. V shed 2 bases and J shed 0 bases, with 8 bases lying between them. CDR3 nucleotide sequence: TGTGCCAGCTCACCAACAGCGGACTCTGGGGCCAACGTCCTGACTTTC. It is translated as CASSPTADSGANVLTF.

J is TRBJ1-5 and V is TRBV18; a weak D match, TRBD1 (5 bases). This CDR3 region has 13 residues. Per the germline V gene, CDR1 is KGHSH and CDR2 is LQKENI. Trimming left V 6 bases short and J 6 bases short, with 12 bases between. This CDR3 is CASSPGVGQPQHF. CDR3 DNA sequence: TGTGCCAGCTCCCCGGGGGTTGGTCAGCCCCAGCATTTT.

The gene calls are TRBV13 and TRBJ2-3; TRBD2 aligns across 8 bases. With V trimmed by 5 bases and J by 3 bases, 7 bases remained unmatched. The CDR3 loop spans 15 amino acids. Germline-derived CDR1 and CDR2 are PRHDT and FYEKMQ (reference sequence). The CDR3 DNA sequence: TGTGCCAGCAGCCTAGTACGGGGGGGAACAGATACGCAGTATTTT. Its translation: CASSLVRGGTDTQYF.

The rearrangement uses TRBV19 and TRBJ1-5, with D perhaps TRBD1 (6 bases). V was cut by 5 bases and J by 3 bases, with 17 bases left in between. The CDR3 consists of 16 residues. Germline CDR1 and CDR2: LNHDA and SQIVND (reference sequence). The CDR3 DNA reads TGTGCCAGTAGTTCAAATTCCCGGGACACCAATCAGCCCCAGCATTTT. Translation: CASSSNSRDTNQPQHF.

This clone was recorded once. The chain carries TRBV5-1 and TRBJ1-4; tentative D call: TRBD1 (6 bases). Trimming shortened V by 4 bases and J by 4 bases, and 14 bases separated the two germline ends. Germline CDR1 reads SGHRS; CDR2 reads YFSETQ. This CDR3 is 15 amino acids long. As DNA, the CDR3 is TGCGCCAGCAGCGGGTCAGGGGACCTTAATGAAAAACTGTTTTTT. Translation: CASSGSGDLNEKLFF.

The gene calls are TRBV9 and TRBJ2-3; 10 positions match TRBD2. The CDR3 sequence is 16 residues long. V lost 2 bases and J lost 2; bases outside the gene matches: 5. CDR1 is SGDLS, CDR2 YYNGEE, per germline. CDR3 sequence reads: CASSVKAGGITDTQYF. CDR3 sequence (DNA): TGTGCCAGCAGCGTGAAAGCGGGAGGGATCACAGATACGCAGTATTTT.

The chain employs TRBV4-2 and TRBJ1-5; D not resolved. This CDR3 has 16 amino acids. V lost 0 bases to trimming and J lost 2 bases, with 11 bases between them. Germline V lookup: CDR1 LGHNA, CDR2 YNFKEQ. The DNA of the CDR3 is TGTGCCAGCAGCCAAGAGGAGGAGTATCGCAATCAGCCCCAGCATTTT. Amino acid sequence: CASSQEEEYRNQPQHF.

The chain combines TRBV5-6 with TRBJ2-1, with D perhaps TRBD2 (6 bases). The ends were cut back, 0 bases at V and 2 bases at J, with 12 bases in the middle. The V gene's germline CDR1 is SGHDT and CDR2 YYEEEE. CDR3 length equals 16 residues. The CDR3 DNA reads as TGTGCCAGCAGCTTGGATGGAGGGGACCCCTACAATGAGCAGTTCTTC. Amino acids: CASSLDGGDPYNEQFF. Together with reference TRBV5-6 and TRBJ2-1, the CDR3 gives the full variable domain: DAGVTQSPTHLIKTRGQQVTLRCSPKSGHDTVSWYQQALGQGPQFIFQYYEEEERQRGNFPDRFSGHQFPNYSSELNVNALLLGDSALYLCASSLDGGDPYNEQFFGPGTRLTVL.

The chain joins TRBV13 to TRBJ2-1, with unresolved D. Germline CDR1 is PRHDT and CDR2 is FYEKMQ (reference sequence). The CDR3 sequence is 11 residues long. Trimming stripped 5 bases from V and 5 bases from J, with 4 bases between. In DNA form, the CDR3 reads TGTGCCAGCAGCCTAAACAATGAGCAGTTCTTC. Protein product: CASSLNNEQFF.

This rearrangement joins TRBV6-5 to TRBJ1-2; no firm D call. V dropped 6 bases and J dropped 0 bases, with 8 bases sitting between them. This CDR3 has 13 residues. In germline, CDR1 is MNHEY, CDR2 SVGAGI. CDR3 protein: CASSKTTNYGYTF. CDR3 nucleotide sequence: TGTGCCAGCAGCAAGACAACTAACTATGGCTACACCTTC.

The V gene is TRBV19, the J gene TRBJ2-1, with a possible D match to TRBD1 (6 bases). Deletions cut 1 base from V and 5 bases from J, with 15 bases between. The CDR3 is made up of 16 amino acids. From germline, CDR1 is LNHDA and CDR2 SQIVND (reference sequence). The CDR3 coding sequence is TGTGCCAGTAGTATAGGCCCCAGGGGATCGAACAATGAGCAGTTCTTC. This gives the protein CASSIGPRGSNNEQFF.